A selection of T cell receptor beta chains follows, all from one sample in a study of blood T cell repertoires in COVID-19. The protocol was immunoSEQ multiplex PCR, while the TCRdb copy is restricted to in-frame clones and leaves out a portion. Of 200,000 to 250,000 clones listed, 84% are singletons. Material for sequencing was peripheral blood. These TCRs come from a man aged 30 to 39 with active or convalescent COVID-19. The CDR3 runs from the conserved cysteine through the conserved F or W. A D gene is named only where the DNA matches it firmly. Only some rows state a clone size, as once, few, many or a class for expanded clones.

size: .; D: .; J: TRBJ2-3; V: TRBV27; CDR3: CATGWMGSDTQYF; DNA: TGTGCCACGGGGTGGATGGGCTCAGATACGCAGTATTTT
size: .; D: .; J: TRBJ1-6; V: TRBV7-3; CDR3: CASSLSPGNNSPLHF; DNA: TGTGCCAGCAGCTTAAGTCCGGGTAATAATTCACCCCTCCACTTT
size: once; D: .; J: TRBJ2-2; V: TRBV6-1; CDR3: CASSAETRLSTGELFF; DNA: TGTGCCAGCAGTGCCGAGACTAGATTAAGCACCGGGGAGCTGTTTTTT
size: .; D: .; J: TRBJ2-7; V: TRBV28; CDR3: CASSLFRFEQYF; DNA: TGTGCCAGCAGTTTATTCCGGTTCGAGCAGTACTTC
size: few; D: TRBD1; J: TRBJ1-6; V: TRBV6-5; CDR3: CASSYLQGNSPLHF; DNA: TGTGCCAGCAGTTACCTACAGGGGAATTCACCCCTCCACTTT
size: .; D: .; J: TRBJ2-7; V: TRBV11-2; CDR3: CASSPHGGKRTYEQYF; DNA: TGTGCCAGCAGCCCTCACGGGGGTAAAAGGACCTACGAGCAGTACTTC
size: .; D: .; J: TRBJ2-1; V: TRBV4-2; CDR3: CASSQEAPYDEQFF; DNA: TGTGCCAGCAGCCAAGAGGCTCCGTACGATGAGCAGTTCTTC
size: .; D: .; J: TRBJ1-2; V: TRBV28; CDR3: CATRRGAGNYGYTF; DNA: TGTGCCACCCGCCGGGGGGCGGGTAACTATGGCTACACCTTC
size: .; D: TRBD2; J: TRBJ2-3; V: TRBV5-4; CDR3: CASSGGGAGVFSSGGPQYF; DNA: TGTGCCAGCAGTGGAGGAGGGGCCGGAGTATTTAGTAGCGGGGGGCCGCAGTATTTT
size: .; D: TRBD1; J: TRBJ2-7; V: TRBV3-1/TRBV3-2; CDR3: CASSPGQGSSYEQYF; DNA: TGTGCCAGCAGCCCTGGACAGGGGAGCTCCTACGAGCAGTACTTC
size: .; D: .; J: TRBJ1-1; V: TRBV28; CDR3: CASSLNSLAFF; DNA: TGTGCCAGCAGTCTAAATAGTTTAGCTTTCTTT
size: .; D: .; J: TRBJ1-5; V: TRBV4-2; CDR3: CASSQDFLQPQHF; DNA: TGTGCCAGCAGCCAAGATTTTCTCCAGCCCCAGCATTTT
size: .; D: .; J: TRBJ2-7; V: TRBV5-6; CDR3: CASSFSRTSIYEQYF; DNA: TGTGCCAGCAGCTTTTCCCGGACTTCCATATACGAGCAGTACTTC
size: .; D: .; J: TRBJ1-6; V: TRBV6-5; CDR3: CASNGVRNSPLHF; DNA: TGTGCCAGCAACGGGGTTAGGAATTCACCCCTCCACTTT
size: .; D: .; J: TRBJ2-5; V: TRBV5-6; CDR3: CASSFLQKQETQYF; DNA: TGTGCCAGCAGCTTCCTACAGAAACAAGAGACCCAGTACTTC
size: once; D: TRBD1; J: TRBJ2-6; V: TRBV2; CDR3: CASSPPDRVGYVLTF; DNA: TGTGCCAGCAGCCCCCCCGACAGGGTTGGCTACGTCCTGACTTTC
size: .; D: .; J: TRBJ1-2; V: TRBV3-1/TRBV3-2; CDR3: CASRPPGGNYGYTF; DNA: TGTGCCAGCAGACCGCCGGGAGGTAACTATGGCTACACCTTC
size: .; D: .; J: TRBJ1-2; V: TRBV5-4; CDR3: CASTVRDTINYGYTF; DNA: TGTGCCAGCACCGTCCGGGACACGATTAACTATGGCTACACCTTC
size: .; D: .; J: TRBJ2-7; V: TRBV6-6; CDR3: CASRGPDRPTYEQYF; DNA: TGTGCCAGCAGAGGCCCGGACAGACCCACCTACGAGCAGTACTTC
size: .; D: TRBD1; J: TRBJ1-1; V: TRBV12-5; CDR3: CASGFAGTARDAEAFF; DNA: TGTGCTAGTGGTTTTGCCGGGACAGCCCGGGACGCTGAAGCTTTCTTT
size: .; D: .; J: TRBJ2-2; V: TRBV7-9; CDR3: CASSRRQTGELFF; DNA: TGTGCCAGCAGTCGACGACAAACCGGGGAGCTGTTTTTT
size: .; D: .; J: TRBJ2-4; V: TRBV2; CDR3: CASSLGSSGKNIQYF; DNA: TGTGCCAGCAGTCTAGGTTCCTCGGGGAAAAACATTCAGTACTTC
size: .; D: .; J: TRBJ2-5; V: TRBV7-2; CDR3: CASSFGSGQETQYF; DNA: TGTGCCAGCAGCTTCGGGAGTGGGCAAGAGACCCAGTACTTC
size: .; D: TRBD2; J: TRBJ2-3; V: TRBV19; CDR3: CASRSSGRSTDTQYF; DNA: TGTGCCAGTAGGTCTAGCGGGAGATCGACAGATACGCAGTATTTT
size: .; D: .; J: TRBJ2-5; V: TRBV7-9; CDR3: CASSLVGGGVKTQYF; DNA: TGTGCCAGCAGCTTGGTGGGTGGCGGGGTCAAGACCCAGTACTTC
size: .; D: .; J: TRBJ2-2; V: TRBV4-3; CDR3: CASSQGGVRTGELFF; DNA: TGCGCCAGCAGCCAGGGGGGAGTTCGCACCGGGGAGCTGTTTTTT
size: .; D: .; J: TRBJ1-2; V: TRBV4-1; CDR3: CASSRAGDGSGNYGYTF; DNA: TGCGCCAGCAGCCGGGCGGGTGATGGTTCTGGTAACTATGGCTACACCTTC
size: .; D: .; J: TRBJ2-2; V: TRBV19; CDR3: CASSTPNTGELFF; DNA: TGTGCCAGTAGCACACCGAACACCGGGGAGCTGTTTTTT
size: few; D: TRBD2; J: TRBJ2-3; V: TRBV27; CDR3: CASSEGLAGGSDTQYF; DNA: TGTGCCAGCAGTGAAGGACTAGCGGGAGGTTCAGATACGCAGTATTTT